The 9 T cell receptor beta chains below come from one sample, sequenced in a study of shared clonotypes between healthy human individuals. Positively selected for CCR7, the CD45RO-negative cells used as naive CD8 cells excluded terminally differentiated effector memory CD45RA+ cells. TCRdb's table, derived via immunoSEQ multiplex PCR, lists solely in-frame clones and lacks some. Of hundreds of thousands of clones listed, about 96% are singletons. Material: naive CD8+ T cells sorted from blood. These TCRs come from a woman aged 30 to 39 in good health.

The CDR3 protein is CASREGLMGYEQYF. Written as DNA, the CDR3 is TGTGCCAGCAGGGAGGGCCTAATGGGATACGAGCAGTACTTC. This chain links TRBV28 with TRBJ2-7, with D perhaps TRBD2 (6 bases). Trimming stripped 6 bases from V and 4 bases from J, with 16 bases between. The germline V gene has CDR1 MDHEN and CDR2 SYDVKM. The CDR3 runs 14 residues. The variable domain in full, completed from reference TRBV28 and TRBJ2-7, reads DVKVTQSSRYLVKRTGEKVFLECVQDMDHENMFWYRQDPGLGLRLIYFSYDVKMKEKGDIPEGYSVSREKKERFSLILESASTNQTSMYLCASREGLMGYEQYFGPGTRLTVT.

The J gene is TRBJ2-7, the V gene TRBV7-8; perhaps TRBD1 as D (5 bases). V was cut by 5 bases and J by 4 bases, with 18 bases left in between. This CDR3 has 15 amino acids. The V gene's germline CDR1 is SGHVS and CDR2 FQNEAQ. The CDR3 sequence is CASSVPGHTLYEQYF. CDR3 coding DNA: TGTGCCAGCAGCGTTCCAGGACACACCCTTTACGAGCAGTACTTC.

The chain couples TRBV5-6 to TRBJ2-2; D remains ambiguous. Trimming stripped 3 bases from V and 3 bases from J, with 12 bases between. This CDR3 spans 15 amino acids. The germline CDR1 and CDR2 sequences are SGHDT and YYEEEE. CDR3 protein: CASSWGTVHTGELFF. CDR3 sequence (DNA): TGTGCCAGCAGCTGGGGAACGGTACACACCGGGGAGCTGTTTTTT. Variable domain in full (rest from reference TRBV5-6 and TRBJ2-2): DAGVTQSPTHLIKTRGQQVTLRCSPKSGHDTVSWYQQALGQGPQFIFQYYEEEERQRGNFPDRFSGHQFPNYSSELNVNALLLGDSALYLCASSWGTVHTGELFFGEGSRLTVL.

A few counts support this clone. As DNA, the CDR3 is TGTGCCAGCAGCCAAGTAACTCGATCTGAAGCTTTCTTT. Its translation: CASSQVTRSEAFF. The chain couples TRBV14 to TRBJ1-1, with unresolved D. Trimming left V 1 base short and J 6 bases short, with 9 bases between. CDR1 is SGHDN and CDR2 is FVKESK in the germline V gene. The CDR3 consists of 13 residues. The variable domain in full, completed from reference TRBV14 and TRBJ1-1, reads EAGVTQFPSHSVIEKGQTVTLRCDPISGHDNLYWYRRVMGKEIKFLLHFVKESKQDESGMPNNRFLAERTGGTYSTLKVQPAELEDSGVYFCASSQVTRSEAFFGQGTRLTVV.

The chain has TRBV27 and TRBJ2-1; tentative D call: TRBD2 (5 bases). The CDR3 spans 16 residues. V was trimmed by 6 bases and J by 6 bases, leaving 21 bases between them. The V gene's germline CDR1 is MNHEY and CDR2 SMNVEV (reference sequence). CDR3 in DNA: TGTGCCAGCAGCCCCCAAGCGGCTTCCACCGCCAATGAGCAGTTCTTC. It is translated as CASSPQAASTANEQFF.

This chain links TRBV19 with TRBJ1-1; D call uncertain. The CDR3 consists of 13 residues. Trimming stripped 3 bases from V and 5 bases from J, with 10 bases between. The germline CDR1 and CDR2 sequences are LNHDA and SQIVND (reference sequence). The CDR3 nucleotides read TGTGCCAGTAGTATGGGTGGCAGGACTGAAGCTTTCTTT. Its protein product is CASSMGGRTEAFF.

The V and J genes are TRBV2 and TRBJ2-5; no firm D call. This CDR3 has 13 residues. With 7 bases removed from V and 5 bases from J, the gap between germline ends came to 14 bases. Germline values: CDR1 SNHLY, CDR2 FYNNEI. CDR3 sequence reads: CASIEGLSETQYF. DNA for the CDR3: TGTGCCAGCATCGAAGGTCTCAGCGAGACCCAGTACTTC.

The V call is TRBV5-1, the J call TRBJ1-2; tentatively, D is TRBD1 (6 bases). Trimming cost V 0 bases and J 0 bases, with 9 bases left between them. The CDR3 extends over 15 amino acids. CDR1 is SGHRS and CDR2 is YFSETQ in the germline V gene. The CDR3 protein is CASSLAGAANYGYTF. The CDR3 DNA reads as TGCGCCAGCAGCTTGGCGGGGGCGGCTAACTATGGCTACACCTTC.

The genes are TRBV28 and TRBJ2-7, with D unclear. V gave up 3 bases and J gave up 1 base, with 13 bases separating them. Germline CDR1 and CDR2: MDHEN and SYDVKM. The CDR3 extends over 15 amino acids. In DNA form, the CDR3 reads TGTGCCAGCAGTTTCGGGCAGACTCTTTCCTACGAGCAGTACTTC. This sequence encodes CASSFGQTLSYEQYF. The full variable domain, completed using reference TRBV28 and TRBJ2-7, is DVKVTQSSRYLVKRTGEKVFLECVQDMDHENMFWYRQDPGLGLRLIYFSYDVKMKEKGDIPEGYSVSREKKERFSLILESASTNQTSMYLCASSFGQTLSYEQYFGPGTRLTVT.